Detailed here is one T cell receptor (beta chain). Random hexamers were used to reverse transcribe an amount of roughly 0.45 to 1 ug RNA. TCRdb re-called the immunoSEQ multiplex PCR reads with MiXCR, one entry per CDR3 protein. Among about 160,000 distinct CDR3 sequences listed, roughly 94% were seen once. From germline, CDR1 is SGHRS and CDR2 YFSETQ. Germline trimming cut 4 bases from V and 9 bases from J; bases unmatched to any gene: 6. This CDR3 contains 14 residues. The source of the sample is a study of CD8 T cells in Susac syndrome. The sequence came from a human donor in good health. The sample was CD4+ T cells from PBMCs. The V gene is TRBV5-1, the J gene TRBJ1-6, with TRBD1 matching over 8 bases. CDR3 region: CASSPDRGFSPLHF. DNA for the CDR3: TGCGCCAGCAGCCCCGACAGGGGTTTTTCACCCCTCCACTTT.